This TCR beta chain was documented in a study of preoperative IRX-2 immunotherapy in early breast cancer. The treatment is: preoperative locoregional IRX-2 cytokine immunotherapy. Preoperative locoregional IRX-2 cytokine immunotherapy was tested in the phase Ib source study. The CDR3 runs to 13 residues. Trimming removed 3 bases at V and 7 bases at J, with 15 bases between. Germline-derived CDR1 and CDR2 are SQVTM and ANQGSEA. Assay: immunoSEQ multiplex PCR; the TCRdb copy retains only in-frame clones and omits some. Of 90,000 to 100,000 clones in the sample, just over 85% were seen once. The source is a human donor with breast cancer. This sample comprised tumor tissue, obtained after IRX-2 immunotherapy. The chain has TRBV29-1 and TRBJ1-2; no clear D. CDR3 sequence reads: CSVDGVLSSGYTF. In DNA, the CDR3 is TGCAGCGTTGACGGGGTCCTTTCCTCTGGCTACACCTTC. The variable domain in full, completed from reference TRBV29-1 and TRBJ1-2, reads SAVISQKPSRDICQRGTSLTIQCQVDSQVTMMFWYRQQPGQSLTLIATANQGSEATYESGFVIDKFPISRPNLTFSTLTVSNMSPEDSSIYLCSVDGVLSSGYTFGSGTRLTVV.